These 27 T cell receptor beta chains share one sample of origin, sequenced in a study of early T cells in non-severe SARS-CoV-2 infection (dated by TCRdb to the early 2020s). Library preparation was by 5' RACE. Sequencer: NextSeq 500. The public reads were reanalyzed by TCRdb: fastp trimming at Q25, MiXCR alignment, in-frame beta chains only. For every CDR3 protein sequence, its rows merge into one entry that carries the most common genes and DNA. Within this sample are 52,000 or so distinct CDR3 sequences, with approximately 12% of them counted one time only. The top ten hold around 1.4% of the sample. The sequencing sample was made of whole blood. The receptors were gathered from an adult who was a healthcare worker with PCR-confirmed SARS-CoV-2 infection or an uninfected control (not recorded which).

The chain is built from TRBV6-5 and TRBJ2-7; D call uncertain. The CDR3 covers 13 residues. From germline, CDR1 is MNHEY and CDR2 SVGAGI. Trimming stripped 2 bases from V and 2 bases from J, with 7 bases between. The CDR3 loop is CASSYTETYEQYF. In DNA, the CDR3 is TGTGCCAGCAGTTACACAGAGACCTACGAGCAGTACTTC.

This rearrangement joins TRBV20-1 to TRBJ1-5; D not certain. V lost 7 bases and J lost 0, with 10 bases in between. CDR3 length: 13 residues. Germline CDR1 and CDR2: DFQATT and SNEGSKA (reference sequence). CDR3 sequence (DNA): TGCAGTGTAGAGGGTATTAGCAATCAGCCCCAGCATTTT. This sequence encodes CSVEGISNQPQHF.

V usage is TRBV5-8 and J usage is TRBJ2-5; 9 bases map to TRBD1. Per germline, CDR1 SGHTS and CDR2 YDEGEE. This CDR3 has 16 residues. The ends lost 3 bases at V and 3 bases at J; junction bases unmatched: 9. CDR3 region: CASSSGDRVTKETQYF. The CDR3 bases are TGTGCCAGCAGCTCCGGGGACAGGGTGACCAAAGAGACCCAGTACTTC.

This clonotype was counted between two and nine times. The chain joins TRBV5-1 to TRBJ2-1; TRBD2 matches at 8 bases. The CDR3 length is 14 residues. Unmatched junction bases numbered 9, after V lost 3 bases and J lost 10 bases. Germline V CDR1 and CDR2: SGHRS, YFSETQ. The chain's CDR3 is CASSSDRGGVEQFF. The CDR3 DNA follows: TGCGCCAGCAGCTCCGACCGGGGGGGCGTCGAGCAGTTCTTC. Full variable domain (rest looked up from reference TRBV5-1 and TRBJ2-1): KAGVTQTPRYLIKTRGQQVTLSCSPISGHRSVSWYQQTPGQGLQFLFEYFSETQRNKGNFPGRFSGRQFSNSRSEMNVSTLELGDSALYLCASSSDRGGVEQFFGPGTRLTVL.

This clonotype was seen many times. This CDR3 is CASSFQLSAGANVLTF. The CDR3, as DNA: TGTGCCAGCAGTTTTCAGCTCAGTGCTGGGGCCAACGTCCTGACTTTC. The J gene is TRBJ2-6, the V gene TRBV12-3 or TRBV12-4; D is unresolved. V lost 3 bases and J lost 2, with 11 bases in between. This CDR3 contains 16 residues.

The genes are TRBV6-5 and TRBJ2-5, with TRBD2 matching over 9 bases. The germline CDR1 and CDR2 sequences are MNHEY and SVGAGI. This CDR3 has 16 amino acids. J lost 1 base, V lost 0 bases, and 3 bases had no gene match. This chain's CDR3 is CASSYSVAGAQETQYF. CDR3 sequence (DNA): TGTGCCAGCAGTTACTCGGTAGCGGGGGCCCAAGAGACCCAGTACTTC.

The chain is built from TRBV12-3 or TRBV12-4 and TRBJ1-1; no definite D call. Between the trimmed V and J ends, which lost 2 bases and 4 bases, there was a span of 14 bases. This CDR3 comprises 15 residues. The CDR3 region has the DNA TGTGCCAGCAGTTTATCTCCCGGGTGGGGCACTGAAGCTTTCTTT. Translation gives CASSLSPGWGTEAFF.

There are many counts of this clonotype. This chain links TRBV18 with TRBJ2-3, with D possibly being TRBD2 (5 bases). Trimming removed 4 bases from V and 4 bases from J, with 9 bases in between. CDR1 and CDR2 from the germline V gene are KGHSH and LQKENI. This CDR3 spans 13 amino acids. CDR3 residues: CASSRDGADTQYF. The CDR3 region has the DNA TGTGCCAGCTCACGCGACGGGGCAGATACGCAGTATTTT.

This clonotype was detected many times. This chain links TRBV7-2 with TRBJ2-2; the D gene is possibly TRBD1 (6 bases). This CDR3 is 16 amino acids long. V dropped 4 bases and J dropped 5 bases, with 17 bases sitting between them. Germline-derived CDR1 and CDR2 are SGHTA and FQGNSA. CDR3 residues: CASSSRRIGQTGELFF. The CDR3 DNA reads as TGTGCCAGCAGCTCTCGCCGGATCGGACAGACCGGGGAGCTGTTTTTT.

Many counts were recorded for this clonotype. The chain links TRBV19 to TRBJ1-1, with D perhaps matching TRBD1 (6 bases). The ends were cut back, 4 bases at V and 0 bases at J, with 12 bases in the middle. From germline, CDR1 is LNHDA and CDR2 SQIVND (reference sequence). CDR3 size: 15 residues. The CDR3 sequence: CASSTPQGVNTEAFF. The CDR3 coding sequence is TGTGCCAGTAGTACCCCACAGGGCGTGAACACTGAAGCTTTCTTT.

The V call is TRBV7-9, the J call TRBJ2-2; 12 bases are shared with TRBD1. After removal of 6 bases from V and 8 bases from J, the junction contained 13 bases not matched to a gene. The CDR3 covers 17 residues. Germline-derived CDR1 and CDR2 are SEHNR and FQNEAQ (reference sequence). The CDR3 DNA sequence: TGTGCCAGCAGACCTCAGCTGGGACAGGGGGCACCGGGGGAGCTGTTTTTT. Residues: CASRPQLGQGAPGELFF.

Only a few counts were recorded for this clonotype. This chain uses TRBV11-2 with TRBJ2-2; unclear D gene. This CDR3 is built from 13 residues. Trimming removed 4 bases at V and 1 base at J, with 4 bases between. Germline assignment: CDR1 SGHAT and CDR2 FQNNGV. CDR3 loop: CASSSMNTGELFF. The DNA of the CDR3 is TGTGCCAGCAGCTCGATGAACACCGGGGAGCTGTTTTTT.

This clonotype was recorded many times. This chain joins TRBV6-5 and TRBJ2-3, with D hard to call. Per the germline V gene, CDR1 is MNHEY and CDR2 is SVGAGI. This CDR3 is built from 16 residues. Trimming removed 6 bases from V and 6 bases from J, with 22 bases in between. CDR3 DNA: TGTGCCAGCAGAGGAAGCGCCTCTCTGTCCTCCGATACGCAGTATTTT. Translating it yields CASRGSASLSSDTQYF.

This clonotype was recorded at least ten times. The J gene is TRBJ1-2, the V gene TRBV3-1; TRBD1 matches 7 bases. This CDR3 region has 15 residues. Germline V gene lookup returns CDR1 LGHDT and CDR2 YNNKEL (reference sequence). The trim removed 1 base at V and 4 bases at J, leaving 6 bases unmatched. CDR3 amino acids: CASSQGPGGSYGYTF. In nucleotides, the CDR3 is TGTGCCAGCAGCCAAGGACCAGGGGGAAGCTATGGCTACACCTTC. The full variable domain, rest sourced from reference TRBV3-1 and TRBJ1-2, is DTAVSQTPKYLVTQMGNDKSIKCEQNLGHDTMYWYKQDSKKFLKIMFSYNNKELIINETVPNRFSPKSPDKAHLNLHINSLELGDSAVYFCASSQGPGGSYGYTFGSGTRLTVV.

V is TRBV9 and J is TRBJ2-2; no reliable D call. The CDR3 has 14 amino acids. The ends were cut back, 0 bases at V and 5 bases at J, with 8 bases in the middle. The germline gives CDR1 SGDLS, CDR2 YYNGEE. Written as DNA, the CDR3 is TGTGCCAGCAGCGTAGTATCAGGTACCGGGGAGCTGTTTTTT. This gives the protein CASSVVSGTGELFF.

This clonotype was found many times. This chain joins TRBV29-1 and TRBJ2-3; 11 bases are shared with TRBD2. This CDR3 contains 15 residues. V shed 4 bases, J shed 2 bases, and the junction held 5 bases outside the gene matches. CDR1 is SQVTM and CDR2 is ANQGSEA in the germline V gene. CDR3 in amino acids: CSVAGTSGNTDTQYF. As DNA, the CDR3 is TGCAGCGTTGCCGGGACTAGCGGCAACACAGATACGCAGTATTTT.

The rearrangement links TRBV18 to TRBJ2-3, with 14 nucleotides matching TRBD2. The CDR3 loop spans 18 amino acids. The V and J ends lost 3 bases and 2 bases, in that order; junction bases with no gene match: 7. Germline assignment: CDR1 KGHSH and CDR2 LQKENI. The CDR3 loop reads CASSPPGLAGGYTDTQYF. The CDR3 region has the DNA TGTGCCAGCTCACCTCCCGGACTAGCGGGGGGTTACACAGATACGCAGTATTTT.

This clonotype was seen repeatedly, ten times or more. This rearrangement joins TRBV29-1 to TRBJ1-2, with a possible D match to TRBD1 (5 bases). The germline V gene encodes CDR1 SQVTM and CDR2 ANQGSEA. The CDR3 is 12 residues long. The germline V and J ends were trimmed by 6 bases and 7 bases, with 15 bases remaining between them. CDR3 coding DNA: TGCAGCGTAACCGGGGCTCAGAGTGGCTACACCTTC. Protein product: CSVTGAQSGYTF.

This clonotype has only a few counts. CDR3 region: CASSPSVPSSYNSPLHF. CDR3 nucleotide sequence: TGTGCCAGCAGCCCCTCAGTCCCAAGCTCCTATAATTCACCCCTCCACTTT. The chain has TRBV21-1 and TRBJ1-6. TRBV21-1 is a listed pseudogene. This CDR3 comprises 17 residues.

The chain joins TRBV10-3 to TRBJ1-2; unclear D gene. Germline V gene lookup returns CDR1 ENHRY and CDR2 SYGVKD. The CDR3 consists of 11 residues. Trimming shortened V by 7 bases and J by 5 bases, and 8 bases separated the two germline ends. In DNA form, the CDR3 reads TGTGCCATCACTGGGAGTTATGGCTACACCTTC. Its protein is CAITGSYGYTF.

The CDR3 spells CASSQGNQPQHF. The CDR3 bases are TGTGCCAGCAGTCAGGGGAATCAGCCCCAGCATTTT. The V gene is TRBV6-6, the J gene TRBJ1-5; D possibly corresponds to TRBD1 (6 bases). The CDR3 is made up of 12 amino acids. V was shortened by 5 bases and J by 4 bases, with 6 bases between the two germline ends. The germline V gene encodes CDR1 MNHNY and CDR2 SVGAGI (reference sequence).

This clonotype has at least ten counts. The chain uses TRBV30 and TRBJ2-5; D may be TRBD2 (6 bases). The germline V and J ends were trimmed by 3 bases and 5 bases, with 13 bases remaining between them. The germline CDR1 and CDR2 sequences are GTSNPN and SVGIG (reference sequence). CDR3 length equals 13 residues. The CDR3 spells CAWRRGVWETQYF. Here the CDR3 DNA reads TGTGCCTGGAGACGCGGGGTGTGGGAGACCCAGTACTTC.

The J gene is TRBJ1-1, the V gene TRBV7-2; D not resolved. From germline, CDR1 is SGHTA and CDR2 FQGNSA. V was cut by 3 bases and J by 1 base, with 6 bases left in between. CDR3 length: 13 residues. The CDR3 DNA reads TGTGCCAGCAGCTTCCAACCGAACACTGAAGCTTTCTTT. Amino acid sequence: CASSFQPNTEAFF.

This clonotype showed up many times. This sequence joins TRBV10-3 and TRBJ1-5; tentative D call: TRBD1 (5 bases). V was clipped by 4 bases and J by 7 bases, with 20 bases between them. Germline V lookup: CDR1 ENHRY, CDR2 SYGVKD. The CDR3 extends over 16 amino acids. The chain's CDR3 is CAISAGWGAKEQPQHF. CDR3 nucleotide sequence: TGTGCCATCAGTGCAGGGTGGGGTGCCAAGGAGCAGCCCCAGCATTTT.

A few counts support this clonotype. The chain links TRBV2 to TRBJ1-5; D unclear. CDR3 length equals 12 residues. Per the germline V gene, CDR1 is SNHLY and CDR2 is FYNNEI. V lost 4 bases to trimming and J lost 6 bases, with 7 bases between them. In DNA form, the CDR3 reads TGTGCCAGCAGTGCAATTAGTCAGCCCCAGCATTTT. The encoded protein is CASSAISQPQHF.

This clonotype has a handful of counts. This chain links TRBV19 with TRBJ1-1, with no clear D. V gave up 6 bases and J gave up 1 base, with 6 bases separating them. The CDR3 loop spans 12 amino acids. Germline V gene sequence: CDR1 LNHDA, CDR2 SQIVND (reference sequence). CDR3 DNA: TGTGCCAGTAGCCCCCAGAACACTGAAGCTTTCTTT. This translates into CASSPQNTEAFF.

About this clonotype itself: A read error is possible here, since a much larger clone lies one base away. This rearrangement joins TRBV7-2 to TRBJ2-5, with 8 bases identical to TRBD1. The J segment lost 5 bases and the V segment lost 1 base, leaving 6 bases of the junction unmatched. The CDR3 is made up of 15 amino acids. The V gene's germline CDR1 is SGHTA and CDR2 FQGNSA. The CDR3 nucleotides read TGTGCCAGCAGCTTAGGGTCAGGGGGCTCGGAGACCCAGTACTTC. This encodes CASSLGSGGSETQYF.